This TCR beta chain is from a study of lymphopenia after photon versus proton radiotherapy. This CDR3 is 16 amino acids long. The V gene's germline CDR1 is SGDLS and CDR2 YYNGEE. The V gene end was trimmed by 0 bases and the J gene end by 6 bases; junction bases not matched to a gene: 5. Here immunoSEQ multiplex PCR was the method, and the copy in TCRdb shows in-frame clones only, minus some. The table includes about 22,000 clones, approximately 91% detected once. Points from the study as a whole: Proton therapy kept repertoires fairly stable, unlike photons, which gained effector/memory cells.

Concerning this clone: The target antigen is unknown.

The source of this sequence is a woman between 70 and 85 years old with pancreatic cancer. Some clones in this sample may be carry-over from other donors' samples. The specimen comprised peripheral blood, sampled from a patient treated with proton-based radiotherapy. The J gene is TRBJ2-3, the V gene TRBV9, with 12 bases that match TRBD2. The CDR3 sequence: CASSVGTSGRRDTQYF. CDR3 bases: TGTGCCAGCAGCGTAGGAACTAGCGGGAGGCGGGATACGCAGTATTTT. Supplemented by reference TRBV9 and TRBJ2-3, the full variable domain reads DSGVTQTPKHLITATGQRVTLRCSPRSGDLSVYWYQQSLDQGLQFLIQYYNGEERAKGNILERFSAQQFPDLHSELNLSSLELGDSALYFCASSVGTSGRRDTQYFGPGTRLTVL.